The 19 T cell receptor beta chains below all came from one sample that was sequenced in a study of T cell changes during pregnancy in multiple sclerosis. Produced via immunoSEQ multiplex PCR; TCRdb's table is partial and in-frame only. Here the sample spans about 54,000 clones, 91% being singletons. The source was peripheral blood, collected after pregnancy. These receptor sequences come from a female donor in good health, enrolled as a control in a pregnancy study.

This sequence joins TRBV10-3 and TRBJ1-1; 9 nucleotides agree with TRBD1. The ends lost 4 bases at V and 5 bases at J; junction bases unmatched: 5. Germline V lookup: CDR1 ENHRY, CDR2 SYGVKD. CDR3 length: 14 amino acids. CDR3 nucleotide sequence: TGTGCCATCAGTGCCGGGACAGGGTTGACTGAAGCTTTCTTT. It yields the protein CAISAGTGLTEAFF.

The V call is TRBV28, the J call TRBJ2-7; TRBD2 matches at 9 bases. V shed 4 bases and J 2 bases; nucleotides not matched to a gene: 6. CDR1 is MDHEN and CDR2 is SYDVKM in the germline V gene. The CDR3 runs to 15 residues. The CDR3 region is CASSSRLADPYEQYF. DNA for the CDR3: TGTGCCAGCAGTTCCCGACTAGCGGACCCCTACGAGCAGTACTTC.

The CDR3 region is CASSSRDGGQQPQHF. In DNA form, the CDR3 reads TGTGCCAGCTCAAGCCGGGACGGGGGGCAACAGCCCCAGCATTTT. V gene TRBV18 combines with J gene TRBJ1-5, with TRBD1 as a possible D gene (6 bases). V shed 5 bases and J shed 7 bases, with 18 bases lying between them. Germline V gene sequence: CDR1 KGHSH, CDR2 LQKENI. The CDR3 extends over 15 amino acids.

The rearrangement links TRBV7-8 to TRBJ1-2, with 7 positions matching TRBD1. Trimming took 0 bases from V and 4 from J; bases not matched to a gene: 5. Germline V gives CDR1 SGHVS, CDR2 FQNEAQ. CDR3 length: 15 amino acids. CDR3 DNA sequence: TGTGCCAGCAGCTTAGCATCGGCAGGGGGCTATGGCTACACCTTC. Translating gives CASSLASAGGYGYTF.

The chain joins TRBV7-2 to TRBJ2-7; 9 bases are a match to TRBD1. The CDR3 is 13 residues long. V lost 5 bases, J lost 4 bases, and 3 bases stayed unmatched. Germline assignment: CDR1 SGHTA and CDR2 FQGNSA. CDR3 sequence: CASSADRGYEQYF. CDR3 nucleotide sequence: TGTGCCAGCAGCGCGGACAGGGGTTACGAGCAGTACTTC.

This clone has just one count. This chain links TRBV19 with TRBJ1-5; 7 bases align to TRBD1. The CDR3 is 14 residues long. CDR1 LNHDA and CDR2 SQIVND come from the germline V gene (reference sequence). J gave up 4 bases and V 6 bases, and 6 bases lay outside the gene matches. The DNA of the CDR3 is TGTGCCAGTAGAGAGTTGACAGGGAATCAGCCCCAGCATTTT. Its protein product is CASRELTGNQPQHF.

The chain couples TRBV6-1 to TRBJ1-5; D is possibly TRBD1 (5 bases). The length of the CDR3 is 14 residues. V was shortened by 6 bases and J by 0 bases, with 9 bases between the two germline ends. The germline V gene encodes CDR1 MNHNS and CDR2 SASEGT. The CDR3 DNA reads TGTGCCAGCAGCCCCGACAGTAGCAATCAGCCCCAGCATTTT. Translated, it gives CASSPDSSNQPQHF.

The rearrangement joins TRBV9 to TRBJ2-2; D perhaps matches TRBD1 (5 bases). V was pared by 0 bases and J by 2 bases, with 11 bases between. The CDR3 is 16 residues long. Germline V gene sequence: CDR1 SGDLS, CDR2 YYNGEE. The CDR3 sequence is CASSVATGLNTGELFF. The CDR3 bases are TGTGCCAGCAGCGTAGCTACAGGCTTAAACACCGGGGAGCTGTTTTTT. The full variable domain, in which reference TRBV9 and TRBJ2-2 provide the parts outside the CDR3, is DSGVTQTPKHLITATGQRVTLRCSPRSGDLSVYWYQQSLDQGLQFLIQYYNGEERAKGNILERFSAQQFPDLHSELNLSSLELGDSALYFCASSVATGLNTGELFFGEGSRLTVL.

V and J are TRBV5-6 and TRBJ2-7; 11 bases map to TRBD2. In germline, CDR1 is SGHDT, CDR2 YYEEEE. Germline trimming cut 3 bases from V and 7 bases from J; bases unmatched to any gene: 9. The CDR3 is made up of 15 amino acids. CDR3 residues: CASSWALAGGSEQYF. The CDR3 bases are TGTGCCAGCAGCTGGGCCCTAGCGGGAGGATCTGAGCAGTACTTC. Drawing the rest from reference TRBV5-6 and TRBJ2-7, the complete variable domain is DAGVTQSPTHLIKTRGQQVTLRCSPKSGHDTVSWYQQALGQGPQFIFQYYEEEERQRGNFPDRFSGHQFPNYSSELNVNALLLGDSALYLCASSWALAGGSEQYFGPGTRLTVT.

CDR3 sequence (DNA): TGTGCCAGCAGTTTCCCAGGGGGGCAGCGGGGCTACACCTTC. This translates into CASSFPGGQRGYTF. The V and J genes are TRBV25-1 and TRBJ1-2; 7 nucleotides match TRBD1. V shed 5 bases and J 8 bases; nucleotides not matched to a gene: 11. Germline CDR1 is MGHDK and CDR2 is SYGVNS. The CDR3 is 14 amino acids.

The rearrangement uses TRBV5-4 and TRBJ2-2, with 11 bases identical to TRBD2. Losses at the gene ends were 5 bases for V and 7 bases for J; bases not matched to a gene: 7. CDR3 length equals 15 residues. Germline CDR1 is SGHNT and CDR2 is YYREEE (reference sequence). This CDR3 is CASRKLAGEVGELFF. CDR3 DNA sequence: TGTGCCAGCAGGAAACTAGCGGGAGAGGTCGGGGAGCTGTTTTTT.

V gene TRBV7-9 combines with J gene TRBJ2-3, with 10 bases aligning to TRBD2. The junction had 10 bases not matched to a gene; V was cut back by 6 bases and J by 4 bases. CDR1 is SEHNR and CDR2 is FQNEAQ in the germline V gene (reference sequence). The CDR3 is made up of 16 amino acids. The CDR3 spells CASRSASGGFADTQYF. The CDR3 nucleotides read TGTGCCAGCAGGTCCGCTAGCGGGGGTTTTGCAGATACGCAGTATTTT.

Points on this clone: The sample holds other DNA sequences that translate to the same CDR3. V gene TRBV6-6 combines with J gene TRBJ1-5; D is perhaps TRBD1 (5 bases). V lost 0 bases and J lost 7, with 13 bases in between. Germline CDR1 is MNHNY and CDR2 is SVGAGI (reference sequence). This CDR3 contains 15 residues. The CDR3 region has the DNA TGTGCCAGCAGTTACTCCGGGCAGGGAAAACAGCCCCAGCATTTT. It yields the protein CASSYSGQGKQPQHF.

The chain has TRBV14 and TRBJ2-1; D possibly corresponds to TRBD2 (5 bases). Germline V gives CDR1 SGHDN, CDR2 FVKESK. V lost 0 bases, J lost 0 bases, and 15 bases lay in between. The CDR3 is 18 residues long. The CDR3 sequence is CASSQDRTAGRSYNEQFF. The DNA for the CDR3 is TGTGCCAGCAGCCAAGATCGAACCGCGGGCCGCTCCTACAATGAGCAGTTCTTC.

Notes on this clone: One junction end disagrees with the germline gene, perhaps due to a read error. The chain recombines TRBV11-2 with TRBJ2-7, with 7 bases that match TRBD1. This CDR3 region has 14 residues. Germline V gene sequence: CDR1 SGHAT, CDR2 FQNNGV. In nucleotides, the CDR3 is TGTGCCAGCAGCTTAGTTCCCGGGACAGCCAGCCCTAGATTC. This codes for CASSLVPGTASPRF. Looking up the rest from reference TRBV11-2 and TRBJ2-7 gives the full variable domain: EAGVAQSPRYKIIEKRQSVAFWCNPISGHATLYWYQQILGQGPKLLIQFQNNGVVDDSQLPKDRFSAERLKGVDSTLKIQPAKLEDSAVYLCASSLVPGTASPRFGPGTRLTVT.

The rearrangement links TRBV2 to TRBJ1-5; maybe TRBD1 (5 bases). The CDR3 spans 14 residues. Germline loops: CDR1 SNHLY, CDR2 FYNNEI. The ends were cut back, 8 bases at V and 2 bases at J, with 13 bases in the middle. The chain's CDR3 is CASGGRDGNQPQHF. The CDR3 nucleotides are TGTGCCAGCGGGGGGAGGGACGGCAATCAGCCCCAGCATTTT. Full variable domain (rest looked up from reference TRBV2 and TRBJ1-5): EPEVTQTPSHQVTQMGQEVILRCVPISNHLYFYWYRQILGQKVEFLVSFYNNEISEKSEIFDDQFSVERPDGSNFTLKIRSTKLEDSAMYFCASGGRDGNQPQHFGDGTRLSIL.

The rearrangement uses TRBV9 and TRBJ1-2; D is uncertain. Germline V gives CDR1 SGDLS, CDR2 YYNGEE. Trimming removed 4 bases at V and 4 bases at J, with 11 bases between. This CDR3 comprises 13 residues. In nucleotides, the CDR3 is TGTGCCAGCAGCCCATTAACTACCTATGGCTACACCTTC. Amino acid sequence: CASSPLTTYGYTF.

The chain is built from TRBV19 and TRBJ1-5; no definite D call. This CDR3 has 15 amino acids. The germline V and J ends were trimmed by 7 bases and 0 bases, with 13 bases remaining between them. CDR1 is LNHDA and CDR2 is SQIVND in the germline V gene (reference sequence). The CDR3 DNA sequence: TGTGCCAGTAAACTCCGGGTTGATAGCAATCAGCCCCAGCATTTT. Translated: CASKLRVDSNQPQHF. The whole variable domain, filled in from reference TRBV19 and TRBJ1-5, reads DGGITQSPKYLFRKEGQNVTLSCEQNLNHDAMYWYRQDPGQGLRLIYYSQIVNDFQKGDIAEGYSVSREKKESFPLTVTSAQKNPTAFYLCASKLRVDSNQPQHFGDGTRLSIL.

This sequence joins TRBV18 and TRBJ2-1; 8 bases line up with TRBD2. This CDR3 region has 16 residues. Germline V CDR1 and CDR2: KGHSH, LQKENI. With 6 bases clipped from V and 3 bases from J, the junction kept 10 bases outside the gene matches. CDR3 in amino acids: CASSVTSGVGYNEQFF. The CDR3 bases are TGTGCCAGCTCGGTTACTAGCGGTGTTGGCTACAATGAGCAGTTCTTC.